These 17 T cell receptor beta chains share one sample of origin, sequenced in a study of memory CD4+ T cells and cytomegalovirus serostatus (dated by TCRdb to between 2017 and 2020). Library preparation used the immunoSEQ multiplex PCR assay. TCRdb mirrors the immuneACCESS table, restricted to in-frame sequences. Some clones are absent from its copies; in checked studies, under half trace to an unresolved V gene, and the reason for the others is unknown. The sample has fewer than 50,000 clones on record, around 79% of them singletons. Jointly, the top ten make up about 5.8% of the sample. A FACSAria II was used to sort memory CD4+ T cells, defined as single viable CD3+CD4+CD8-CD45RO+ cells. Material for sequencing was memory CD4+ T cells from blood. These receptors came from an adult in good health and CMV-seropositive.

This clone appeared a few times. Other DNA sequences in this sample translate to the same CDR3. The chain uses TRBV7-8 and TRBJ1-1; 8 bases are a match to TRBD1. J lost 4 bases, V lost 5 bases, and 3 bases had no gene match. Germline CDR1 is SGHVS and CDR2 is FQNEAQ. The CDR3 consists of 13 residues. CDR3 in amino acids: CASSPGQGTEAFF. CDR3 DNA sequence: TGTGCCAGCAGCCCCGGACAGGGCACTGAAGCTTTCTTT.

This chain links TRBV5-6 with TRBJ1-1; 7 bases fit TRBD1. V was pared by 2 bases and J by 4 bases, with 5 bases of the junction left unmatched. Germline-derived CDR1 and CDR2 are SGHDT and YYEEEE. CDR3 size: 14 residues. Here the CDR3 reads CASSLPTGFTEAFF. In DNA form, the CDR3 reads TGTGCCAGCAGCTTACCGACAGGGTTCACTGAAGCTTTCTTT. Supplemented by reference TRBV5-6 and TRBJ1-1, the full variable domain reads DAGVTQSPTHLIKTRGQQVTLRCSPKSGHDTVSWYQQALGQGPQFIFQYYEEEERQRGNFPDRFSGHQFPNYSSELNVNALLLGDSALYLCASSLPTGFTEAFFGQGTRLTVV.

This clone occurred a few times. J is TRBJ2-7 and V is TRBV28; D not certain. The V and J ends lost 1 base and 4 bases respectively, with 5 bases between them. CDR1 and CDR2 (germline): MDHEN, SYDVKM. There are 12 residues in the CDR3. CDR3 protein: CASSLSGYEQYF. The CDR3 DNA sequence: TGTGCCAGCAGTTTATCTGGTTACGAGCAGTACTTC.

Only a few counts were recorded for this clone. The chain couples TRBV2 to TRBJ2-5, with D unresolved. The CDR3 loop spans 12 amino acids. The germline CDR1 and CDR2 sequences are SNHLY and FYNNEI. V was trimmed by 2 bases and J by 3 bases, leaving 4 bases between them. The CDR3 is CASSEREETQYF. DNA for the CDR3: TGTGCCAGCAGTGAAAGGGAAGAGACCCAGTACTTC.

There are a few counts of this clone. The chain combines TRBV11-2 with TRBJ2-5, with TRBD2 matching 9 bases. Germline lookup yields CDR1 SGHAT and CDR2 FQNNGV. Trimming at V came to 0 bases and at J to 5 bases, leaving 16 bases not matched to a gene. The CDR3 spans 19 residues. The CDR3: CASSLDSLNGGGAIETQYF. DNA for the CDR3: TGTGCCAGCAGCTTAGACTCCCTGAATGGCGGGGGGGCCATTGAGACCCAGTACTTC.

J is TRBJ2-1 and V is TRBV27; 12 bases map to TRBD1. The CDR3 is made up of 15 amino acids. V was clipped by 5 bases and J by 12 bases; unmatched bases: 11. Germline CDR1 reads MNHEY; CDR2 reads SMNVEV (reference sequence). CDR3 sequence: CASSAIGTGGGWQFF. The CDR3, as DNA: TGTGCCAGCAGTGCCATCGGGACAGGGGGCGGGTGGCAGTTCTTC.

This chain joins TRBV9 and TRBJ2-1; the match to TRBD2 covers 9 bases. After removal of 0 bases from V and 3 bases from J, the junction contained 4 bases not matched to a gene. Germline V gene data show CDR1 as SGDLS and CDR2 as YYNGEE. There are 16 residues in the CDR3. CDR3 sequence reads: CASSVEGRGGYNEQFF. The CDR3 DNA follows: TGTGCCAGCAGCGTAGAGGGGCGGGGGGGCTACAATGAGCAGTTCTTC.

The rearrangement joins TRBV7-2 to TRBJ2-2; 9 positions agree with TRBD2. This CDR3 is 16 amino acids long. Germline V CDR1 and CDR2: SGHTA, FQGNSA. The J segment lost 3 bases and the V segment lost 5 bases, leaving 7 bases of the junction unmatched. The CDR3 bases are TGTGCCAGCAGCAACCCTAGCGGGGAAGACACCGGGGAGCTGTTTTTT. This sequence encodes CASSNPSGEDTGELFF. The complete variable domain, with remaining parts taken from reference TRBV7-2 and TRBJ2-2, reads GAGVSQSPSNKVTEKGKDVELRCDPISGHTALYWYRQSLGQGLEFLIYFQGNSAPDKSGLPSDRFSAERTGGSVSTLTIQRTQQEDSAVYLCASSNPSGEDTGELFFGEGSRLTVL.

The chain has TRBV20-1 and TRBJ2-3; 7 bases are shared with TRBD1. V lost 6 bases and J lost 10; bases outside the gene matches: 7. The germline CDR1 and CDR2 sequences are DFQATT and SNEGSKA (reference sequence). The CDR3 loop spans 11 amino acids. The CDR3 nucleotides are TGCAGTGCACCCGACAGGGTCGCGCAGTATTTT. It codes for CSAPDRVAQYF.

The CDR3 DNA is TGTGCCAGCAGCTTGACCCCCCGTACGGGAGGCACCTTC. It translates to CASSLTPRTGGTF. The chain has TRBV5-5 and TRBJ1-2; D gene unclear. CDR3 length equals 13 residues. Germline V lookup: CDR1 SGHKS, CDR2 YYEKEE (reference sequence). Deletions cut 1 base from V and 13 bases from J, with 17 bases between.

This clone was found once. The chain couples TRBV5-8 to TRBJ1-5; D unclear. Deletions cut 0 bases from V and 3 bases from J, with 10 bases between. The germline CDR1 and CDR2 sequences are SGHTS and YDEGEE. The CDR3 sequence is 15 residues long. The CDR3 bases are TGTGCCAGCAGCTTGGGTACTAACCCCAATCAGCCCCAGCATTTT. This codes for CASSLGTNPNQPQHF.

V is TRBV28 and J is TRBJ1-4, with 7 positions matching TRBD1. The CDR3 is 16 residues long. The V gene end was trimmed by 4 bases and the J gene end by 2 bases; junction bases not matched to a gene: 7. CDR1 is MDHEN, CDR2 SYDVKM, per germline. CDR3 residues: CASSSNQGGTNEKLFF. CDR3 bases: TGTGCCAGCAGTTCTAACCAGGGGGGGACTAATGAAAAACTGTTTTTT.

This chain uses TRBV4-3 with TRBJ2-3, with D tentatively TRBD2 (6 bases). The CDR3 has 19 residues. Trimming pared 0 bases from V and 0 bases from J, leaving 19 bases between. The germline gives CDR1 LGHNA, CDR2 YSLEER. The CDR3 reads CASSQDPPSDPLSTDTQYF. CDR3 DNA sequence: TGCGCCAGCAGCCAAGATCCCCCTAGCGATCCCCTCAGCACAGATACGCAGTATTTT.

The CDR3 sequence is CASSPVGGGDEQFF. The CDR3 nucleotides read TGCGCCAGCAGCCCCGTAGGCGGGGGCGATGAGCAGTTCTTC. The rearrangement links TRBV5-1 to TRBJ2-1, with D tentatively TRBD2 (7 bases). The V gene's germline CDR1 is SGHRS and CDR2 YFSETQ. V was clipped by 4 bases and J by 8 bases, with 16 bases between them. CDR3 length equals 14 residues. Supplemented by reference TRBV5-1 and TRBJ2-1, the full variable domain reads KAGVTQTPRYLIKTRGQQVTLSCSPISGHRSVSWYQQTPGQGLQFLFEYFSETQRNKGNFPGRFSGRQFSNSRSEMNVSTLELGDSALYLCASSPVGGGDEQFFGPGTRLTVL.

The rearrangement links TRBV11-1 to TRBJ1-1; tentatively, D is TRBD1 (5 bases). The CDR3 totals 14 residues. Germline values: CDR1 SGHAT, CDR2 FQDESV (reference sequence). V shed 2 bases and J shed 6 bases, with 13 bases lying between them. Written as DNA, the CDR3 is TGTGCCAGCAGCTTAATCTACCGGGGGGCTGAAGCTTTCTTT. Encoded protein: CASSLIYRGAEAFF. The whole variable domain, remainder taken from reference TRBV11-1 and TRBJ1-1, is EAEVAQSPRYKITEKSQAVAFWCDPISGHATLYWYRQILGQGPELLVQFQDESVVDDSQLPKDRFSAERLKGVDSTLKIQPAELGDSAMYLCASSLIYRGAEAFFGQGTRLTVV.

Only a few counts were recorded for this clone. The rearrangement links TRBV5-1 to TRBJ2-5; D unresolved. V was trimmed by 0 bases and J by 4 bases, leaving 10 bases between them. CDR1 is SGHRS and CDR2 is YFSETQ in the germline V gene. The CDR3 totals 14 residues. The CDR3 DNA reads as TGCGCCAGCAGCTTGGAGGGTCTTGGAGAGACCCAGTACTTC. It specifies CASSLEGLGETQYF. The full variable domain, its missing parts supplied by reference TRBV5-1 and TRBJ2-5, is KAGVTQTPRYLIKTRGQQVTLSCSPISGHRSVSWYQQTPGQGLQFLFEYFSETQRNKGNFPGRFSGRQFSNSRSEMNVSTLELGDSALYLCASSLEGLGETQYFGPGTRLLVL.

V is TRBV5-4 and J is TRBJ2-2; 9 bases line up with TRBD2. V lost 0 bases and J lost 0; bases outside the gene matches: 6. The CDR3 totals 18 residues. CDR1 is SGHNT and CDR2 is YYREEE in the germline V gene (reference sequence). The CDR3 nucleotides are TGTGCCAGCAGCTTGGTACTAGCGGGTTATCCGAACACCGGGGAGCTGTTTTTT. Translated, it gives CASSLVLAGYPNTGELFF.